This T cell receptor (beta chain) was sequenced for a study of graft-versus-host responses after intestinal transplantation. Findings and limits, study-wide: An association linked early post-transplant HvG declines with peak circulating GvH clone levels. GvH clones surfaced in recipient marrow, some emerging earlier in ileum or blood.

CDR3 length equals 15 residues. CDR1 is MDHEN, CDR2 SYDVKM, per germline. The trim removed 0 bases at V and 3 bases at J, leaving 5 bases unmatched. Produced via immunoSEQ multiplex PCR; TCRdb's table is partial and in-frame only. Of tens of thousands of clones listed, over 85% are singletons. About this clone itself: Its antigen remains unknown.

The chain links TRBV28 to TRBJ2-7; TRBD1 matches at 7 bases. The specimen was unstimulated CD4+ T cells sorted from spleen or lymph node cells, collected before intestinal transplant. The TCR was taken from a human donor who received an intestinal transplant. CDR3: CASSLWGQRLYEQYF. The CDR3 coding sequence is TGTGCCAGCAGTTTATGGGGACAGAGACTCTACGAGCAGTACTTC.